This note documents a single T cell receptor (beta chain) sequence. Its antigen target is currently unknown. The record has no base qualities; no much larger clone is one base away. TCRbeta CDR3 regions were amplified from genomic DNA using the immunoSEQ Assay, a bias-controlled multiplex PCR. The study's own analysis went as follows. The number of nucleated cells in each sample was estimated from the amplification of reference gene primers within the assay. To quantify the absolute abundance of each unique TCRbeta CDR3 rearrangement, sequence reads were collapsed and filtered. For each sample, productive Simpson clonality was calculated by taking the square root of Simpson's diversity index across productive rearrangements. Drawn from immuneACCESS, this table holds only the in-frame rearrangements with V and J called that TCRdb kept. Clones are partly lost; checked studies trace under half to an unresolved V gene and leave the rest unexplained. V, J and clone size are those of that table, while D and trimming were read from the DNA. Across this sample there are around 190,000 clones, with 70% to 85% seen only once. Approximately 3% of the sample comes from the top ten.

Trimming removed 6 bases from V and 2 bases from J; the gene matches leave 8 bases unexplained. CDR1 SGHTA and CDR2 FQGNSA are derived from the germline V gene. Reading from cysteine to phenylalanine, the CDR3 counts 15 amino acids. Solely the CDR3 DNA is kept, with 45 bases framed from the first base. These data come from a study of blood T cell repertoires in COVID-19 (dated by TCRdb to the early 2020s). Background on the whole study: Collaborator samples came from the United States, Italy and Spain and covered acute and convalescent phases of COVID-19. The prospective study material was composed of cDNA or gDNA derived from T cells, B-cell-depleted T cells, or PBMCs. Subjects who had been exposed to COVID-19, were actively infected with it, or had recovered from it provided the deeply sampled blood TCRbeta repertoires that made up the dataset. A freely available public database, intended as a resource for researchers studying the immune response to SARS-CoV-2, is where the repertoires were released. The samples were drawn from the first 160 participants of the ongoing ImmuneRACE study and from 1,254 subjects provided by 6 global collaborators. Nearly every sample came with metadata listing a de-identified subject ID, COVID-19 status, age in years and sex. Where HLA class I and class II types were available, the types were taken from metadata supplied by the sample provider, not from assay-based typing. Overall results and qualifications from the work: The quantity of clinical and demographic metadata differed by source and by participant and was supplied without curation.

Enrolling through a virtual design, the prospective study's participants ranged in age from roughly 18 to 95 years and lived across about two dozen United States geographic areas. In the prospective study, participants were assigned to cohorts based on the clinical history participants reported in a screening survey and a study questionnaire. Recovered participants in ImmuneRACE Cohort 3 were defined as having two consecutive negative NP/OP PCR tests, clearance from a healthcare professional, or resolution of symptoms. Each participant in the prospective study had whole blood, serum and a nasopharyngeal or oropharyngeal swab collected by mobile phlebotomists. Over an approximately 2-month period, participants in the prospective study had the option of providing additional blood draws and questionnaires. Blood samples from the prospective study were shipped frozen or at room temperature prior to DNA extraction.

The rearranged segments are TRBV7-2 and TRBJ2-7; TRBD1 matches 9 bases in the middle. The sample taken for sequencing was PBMCs or T cells enriched from blood (not recorded which). This TCR derives from a young woman who had recovered from COVID-19. The bases read TGTGCCAGCAGATTCTCCGGGACAGGGCCCTACGAGCAGTACTTC. Translated, this is CASRFSGTGPYEQYF.